Listed below are T cell receptor beta chains from one sample, sequenced in a study of blood T cell repertoires in COVID-19. Produced via immunoSEQ multiplex PCR; TCRdb's table is partial and in-frame only. The table lists about 280,000 clones, 85% to 90% of them singletons. The sequenced sample consisted of PBMCs or T cells enriched from blood (not recorded which). The receptors come from a woman in her twenties or thirties with acute COVID-19. Each CDR3 is given with its conserved first and last residue. The D gene is left open where the match is weak. The size field is filled for only some rows; it gives once, few, many or a size class.

.	TRBV2	.	TRBJ2-7	CASRGAGEKGEQYF	TGTGCCAGCAGGGGGGCGGGAGAGAAGGGCGAGCAGTACTTC
.	TRBV24-1	TRBD2	TRBJ2-5	CATSDAGVETQYF	TGTGCCACCAGTGATGCGGGGGTGGAGACCCAGTACTTC
.	TRBV2	.	TRBJ1-5	CASTTGYGAGQPQHF	TGTGCCAGCACCACAGGATATGGTGCAGGGCAGCCCCAGCATTTT
.	TRBV4-1	TRBD1	TRBJ1-5	CASSPDRGGQPQHF	TGCGCCAGCAGCCCAGACAGGGGCGGGCAGCCCCAGCATTTT
few	TRBV28	.	TRBJ1-5	CATCSRGARGPQHF	TGTGCCACCTGTTCTCGGGGGGCCCGGGGGCCCCAGCATTTT
.	TRBV18	.	TRBJ2-1	CASSPYEASGRGVEQFF	TGTGCCAGCTCACCATACGAAGCCAGTGGCAGGGGGGTCGAGCAGTTCTTC
.	TRBV6-5	.	TRBJ1-6	CASSPQGFYNSPLHF	TGTGCCAGCAGTCCCCAGGGTTTCTATAATTCACCCCTCCACTTT
once	TRBV7-7	TRBD1	TRBJ2-7	CASSYTGQEDYEQYF	TGTGCTAGCAGCTACACGGGACAGGAGGACTACGAGCAGTACTTC
.	TRBV29-1	TRBD1	TRBJ1-4	CSVQQPGQGEKLFF	TGCAGCGTTCAACAACCGGGACAGGGGGAAAAACTGTTTTTT
.	TRBV7-2	TRBD1	TRBJ2-7	CASSLDYRGPQYF	TGTGCCAGCAGCTTAGATTACAGGGGTCCTCAGTACTTC
.	TRBV5-1	.	TRBJ2-1	CASSVGLESEQFF	TGCGCCAGCAGCGTGGGACTTGAAAGTGAGCAGTTCTTC
.	TRBV27	TRBD2	TRBJ2-1	CASIASGIYNEQFF	TGTGCCAGCATTGCTAGCGGGATCTACAATGAGCAGTTCTTC
.	TRBV10-1	TRBD2	TRBJ2-1	CASSDSRGIAGWQFF	TGCGCCAGCAGTGACTCGCGAGGGATAGCGGGATGGCAGTTCTTC
.	TRBV5-1	TRBD1	TRBJ2-7	CASSSGTDSYEQYF	TGCGCCAGCAGCTCCGGGACAGACTCCTACGAGCAGTACTTC
once	TRBV7-2	TRBD2	TRBJ2-3	CASSPAGGADTQYF	TGTGCCAGCAGCCCAGCGGGAGGAGCAGATACGCAGTATTTT
once	TRBV3-1/TRBV3-2	.	TRBJ2-7	CASSSLTGNEQYF	TGTGCCAGCAGTTCTCTTACAGGGAACGAGCAGTACTTC